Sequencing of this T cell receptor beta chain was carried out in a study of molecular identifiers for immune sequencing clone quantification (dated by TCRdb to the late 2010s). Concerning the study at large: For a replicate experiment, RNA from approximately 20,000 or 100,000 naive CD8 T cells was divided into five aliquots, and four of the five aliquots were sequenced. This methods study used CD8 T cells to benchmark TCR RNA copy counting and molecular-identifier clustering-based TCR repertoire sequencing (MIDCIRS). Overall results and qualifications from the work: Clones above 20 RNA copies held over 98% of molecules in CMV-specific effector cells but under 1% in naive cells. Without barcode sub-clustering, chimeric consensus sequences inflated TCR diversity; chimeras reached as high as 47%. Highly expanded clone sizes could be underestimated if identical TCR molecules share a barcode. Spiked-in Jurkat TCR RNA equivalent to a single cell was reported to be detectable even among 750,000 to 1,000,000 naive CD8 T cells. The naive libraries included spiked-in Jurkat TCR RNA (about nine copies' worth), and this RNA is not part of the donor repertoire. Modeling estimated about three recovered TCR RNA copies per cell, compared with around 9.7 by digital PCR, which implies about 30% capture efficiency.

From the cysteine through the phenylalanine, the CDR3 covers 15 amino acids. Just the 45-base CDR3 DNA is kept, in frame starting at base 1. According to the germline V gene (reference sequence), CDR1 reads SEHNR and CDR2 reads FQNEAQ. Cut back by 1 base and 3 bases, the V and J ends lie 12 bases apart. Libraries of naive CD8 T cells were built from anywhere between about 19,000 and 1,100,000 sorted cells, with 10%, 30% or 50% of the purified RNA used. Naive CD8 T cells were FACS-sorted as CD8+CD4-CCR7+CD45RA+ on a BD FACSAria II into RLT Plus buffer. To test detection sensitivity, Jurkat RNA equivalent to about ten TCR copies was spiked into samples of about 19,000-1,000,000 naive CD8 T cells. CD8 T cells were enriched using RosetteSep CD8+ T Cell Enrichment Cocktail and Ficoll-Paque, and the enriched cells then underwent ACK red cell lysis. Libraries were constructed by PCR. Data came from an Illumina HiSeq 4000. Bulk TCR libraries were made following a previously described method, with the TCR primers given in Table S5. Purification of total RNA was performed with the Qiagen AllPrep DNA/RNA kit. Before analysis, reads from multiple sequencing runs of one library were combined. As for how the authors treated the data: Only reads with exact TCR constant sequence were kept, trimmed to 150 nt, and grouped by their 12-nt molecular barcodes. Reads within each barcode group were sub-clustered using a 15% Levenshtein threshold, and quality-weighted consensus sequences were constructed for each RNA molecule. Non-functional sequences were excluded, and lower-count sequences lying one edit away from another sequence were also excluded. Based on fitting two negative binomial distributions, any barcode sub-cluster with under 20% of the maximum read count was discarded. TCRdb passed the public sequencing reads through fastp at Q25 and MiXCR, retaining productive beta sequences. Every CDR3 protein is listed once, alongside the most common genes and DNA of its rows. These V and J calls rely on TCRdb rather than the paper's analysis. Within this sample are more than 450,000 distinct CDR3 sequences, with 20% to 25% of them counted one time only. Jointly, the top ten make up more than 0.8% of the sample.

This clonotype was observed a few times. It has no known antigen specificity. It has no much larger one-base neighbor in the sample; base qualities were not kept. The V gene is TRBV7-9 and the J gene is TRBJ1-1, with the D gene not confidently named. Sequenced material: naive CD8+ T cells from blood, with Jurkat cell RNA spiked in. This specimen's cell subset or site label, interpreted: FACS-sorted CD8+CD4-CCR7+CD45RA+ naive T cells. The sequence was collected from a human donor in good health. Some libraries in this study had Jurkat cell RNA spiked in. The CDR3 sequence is CASSLGFGRYTEAFF. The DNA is TGTGCCAGCAGCTTAGGGTTTGGCAGGTACACTGAAGCTTTCTTT.